The 21 T cell receptor beta chains reported below all come from one sample, sequenced in a study of long-term antiretroviral therapy in people with HIV. Assay version v3.0 of immunoSEQ was used, and it was run at survey level. Produced via immunoSEQ multiplex PCR; TCRdb's table is partial and in-frame only. This sample has 30,000 or so clones, with around 78% found just once. The sample was unsorted PBMCs, taken 1.5 years before starting antiretroviral therapy. The origin of the receptors is a man aged 18 to 29 with HIV.

The chain joins TRBV6-5 to TRBJ2-7; possibly TRBD1 or TRBD2 for D (5 bases each). V lost 6 bases to trimming and J lost 9 bases, with 15 bases between them. Per the germline V gene, CDR1 is MNHEY and CDR2 is SVGAGI. This CDR3 region has 12 residues. CDR3 protein: CASRRWDGGQYF. In nucleotides, the CDR3 is TGTGCCAGCAGGAGATGGGACGGCGGGCAGTACTTC.

The chain uses TRBV6-6 and TRBJ2-7, with TRBD2 matching over 8 bases. The CDR3 is 14 amino acids. V lost 8 bases, J lost 5 bases, and 11 bases stayed unmatched. The germline CDR1 and CDR2 sequences are MNHNY and SVGAGI (reference sequence). In nucleotides, the CDR3 is TGTGCCAGCGAATCAACGGGAGGGGTCGACGAGCAGTACTTC. This codes for CASESTGGVDEQYF.

The rearrangement uses TRBV7-2 and TRBJ2-7; 9 bases are a match to TRBD1. This CDR3 comprises 16 residues. CDR1 and CDR2 from the germline V gene are SGHTA and FQGNSA. V shed 0 bases and J 4 bases; nucleotides not matched to a gene: 7. The CDR3 DNA reads TGTGCCAGCAGCTTAGCGGGGGGACAGGGATTATACGAGCAGTACTTC. It specifies CASSLAGGQGLYEQYF.

A few counts support this clone. This chain uses TRBV19 with TRBJ2-2; TRBD2 matches 8 bases. The CDR3 is made up of 18 amino acids. With 1 base clipped from V and 7 bases from J, the junction kept 14 bases outside the gene matches. The germline V gene encodes CDR1 LNHDA and CDR2 SQIVND (reference sequence). CDR3 region: CASSIALGGGRRDGELFF. In nucleotides, the CDR3 is TGTGCCAGTAGTATAGCCCTCGGGGGGGGGCGAAGGGACGGGGAGCTGTTTTTT.

The genes are TRBV5-1 and TRBJ1-1, with 7 positions matching TRBD1. The CDR3 is made up of 15 amino acids. The germline gives CDR1 SGHRS, CDR2 YFSETQ. The trim removed 4 bases at V and 3 bases at J, leaving 9 bases unmatched. CDR3 loop: CASSQRTGGDTEAFF. The CDR3 DNA follows: TGCGCCAGCAGCCAAAGGACAGGCGGGGACACTGAAGCTTTCTTT.

This chain uses TRBV11-2 with TRBJ1-2; D may be TRBD1 (5 bases). Germline CDR1 reads SGHAT; CDR2 reads FQNNGV. The V gene lost 5 bases and the J gene lost 3 bases, with 16 bases spanning the gap. The CDR3 is 15 amino acids. The CDR3: CASSQRSRGDYGYTF. The CDR3 nucleotides are TGTGCCAGCAGCCAAAGGTCTAGGGGTGACTATGGCTACACCTTC.

This sequence joins TRBV11-2 and TRBJ2-3; 8 nucleotides agree with TRBD2. CDR3 length: 14 residues. CDR1 is SGHAT and CDR2 is FQNNGV in the germline V gene. Losses at the gene ends were 5 bases for V and 5 bases for J; bases not matched to a gene: 6. For the CDR3, the DNA is TGTGCCAGCAGCCCTAACCTAGCGGGAGATACGCAGTATTTT. Translated, it gives CASSPNLAGDTQYF.

The CDR3 region is CASSQDWGLSAGLDTDTQYF. As DNA, the CDR3 is TGTGCCAGCAGCCAAGATTGGGGACTCTCCGCGGGATTGGATACTGATACGCAGTATTTT. The chain is built from TRBV14 and TRBJ2-3, with D maybe TRBD2 (6 bases). Germline CDR1 is SGHDN and CDR2 is FVKESK. The CDR3 is made up of 20 amino acids. Between the trimmed V and J ends, which lost 0 bases and 6 bases, there was a span of 28 bases.

The chain recombines TRBV29-1 with TRBJ2-5; a weak D match, TRBD1 (6 bases). The V and J ends lost 1 base and 2 bases respectively, with 23 bases between them. Germline V gives CDR1 SQVTM, CDR2 ANQGSEA. This CDR3 spans 18 amino acids. The CDR3 region is CSVEVLLGLGGLQETQYF. For the CDR3, the DNA is TGCAGCGTTGAAGTATTGCTGGGGCTAGGGGGATTACAAGAGACCCAGTACTTC.

The chain recombines TRBV7-2 with TRBJ1-1, with TRBD1 as a possible D gene (6 bases). CDR3 size: 13 residues. Germline CDR1 SGHTA, CDR2 FQGNSA. V lost 7 bases and J lost 1, with 10 bases in between. The CDR3: CASNRAANTEAFF. The CDR3 DNA sequence: TGTGCCAGCAACAGGGCTGCGAACACTGAAGCTTTCTTT.

The chain has TRBV7-9 and TRBJ1-1; no clear D gene. Looked up from germline, CDR1 is SEHNR and CDR2 is FQNEAQ (reference sequence). The CDR3 is 13 residues long. V was shortened by 5 bases and J by 0 bases, with 7 bases between the two germline ends. CDR3 protein: CASSPIMNTEAFF. The DNA for the CDR3 is TGTGCCAGCAGCCCCATCATGAACACTGAAGCTTTCTTT.

The chain links TRBV30 to TRBJ2-3; D ambiguous. The length of the CDR3 is 15 residues. V gave up 0 bases and J gave up 2 bases, with 12 bases separating them. Germline CDR1 reads GTSNPN; CDR2 reads SVGIG (reference sequence). CDR3 sequence: CAWSVGSGLTDTQYF. The CDR3 coding sequence is TGTGCCTGGAGTGTCGGAAGTGGCCTCACAGATACGCAGTATTTT. Drawing the rest from reference TRBV30 and TRBJ2-3, the complete variable domain is SQTIHQWPATLVQPVGSPLSLECTVEGTSNPNLYWYRQAAGRGLQLLFYSVGIGQISSEVPQNLSASRPQDRQFILSSKKLLLSDSGFYLCAWSVGSGLTDTQYFGPGTRLTVL.

For the CDR3, the DNA is TGTGCCAGTACCCCCATTGGAACCGTAGGCAATCAGCCCCAGCATTTT. Translated: CASTPIGTVGNQPQHF. The chain employs TRBV19 and TRBJ1-5, with D unclear. The CDR3 has 16 amino acids. Germline loops: CDR1 LNHDA, CDR2 SQIVND (reference sequence). The V end lost 7 bases, the J end lost 2 bases, and 18 bases lay between the germline ends.

This rearrangement joins TRBV11-2 to TRBJ2-3, with D possibly being TRBD1 or TRBD2 (5 bases each). Deletions cut 10 bases from V and 4 bases from J, with 21 bases between. The CDR3 is 15 residues long. Germline CDR1 SGHAT, CDR2 FQNNGV. In DNA, the CDR3 is TGTGCCACCCGGGATCCGGGACCCCGGGCAGATACGCAGTATTTT. Residues: CATRDPGPRADTQYF. Filled out from reference TRBV11-2 and TRBJ2-3, the complete variable domain reads EAGVAQSPRYKIIEKRQSVAFWCNPISGHATLYWYQQILGQGPKLLIQFQNNGVVDDSQLPKDRFSAERLKGVDSTLKIQPAKLEDSAVYLCATRDPGPRADTQYFGPGTRLTVL.

The chain recombines TRBV7-3 with TRBJ2-3; possibly TRBD2 for D (6 bases). V gave up 1 base and J gave up 3 bases, with 8 bases separating them. Germline CDR1 SGHTA, CDR2 FQGTGA. This CDR3 has 14 residues. CDR3 DNA: TGTGCCAGCAGCTTAATGGGGGGAACAGATACGCAGTATTTT. Protein sequence: CASSLMGGTDTQYF.

The J gene is TRBJ2-7, the V gene TRBV21-1. TRBV21-1 is described as a pseudogene. The CDR3 has 17 residues. This CDR3 is CASSKGAGGRVCYEQYF. The CDR3 DNA reads TGTGCCAGCAGCAAAGGGGCAGGGGGGAGGGTCTGCTACGAGCAGTACTTC.

V gene TRBV5-5 combines with J gene TRBJ2-5, with D unclear. This CDR3 contains 15 residues. The ends were cut back, 5 bases at V and 1 base at J, with 15 bases in the middle. Per the germline V gene, CDR1 is SGHKS and CDR2 is YYEKEE (reference sequence). CDR3 nucleotides: TGTGCCAGCAGGCTTGGGTTCAGGAGCCAAGAGACCCAGTACTTC. Amino acid sequence: CASRLGFRSQETQYF.

V usage is TRBV30 and J usage is TRBJ1-2; D is ambiguous. Deletions cut 5 bases from V and 0 bases from J, with 13 bases between. Germline lookup yields CDR1 GTSNPN and CDR2 SVGIG (reference sequence). The CDR3 sequence is 14 residues long. CDR3 region: CAWQWRDANYGYTF. CDR3 nucleotide sequence: TGTGCCTGGCAGTGGAGGGATGCTAACTATGGCTACACCTTC.

This sequence joins TRBV4-1 and TRBJ2-2; TRBD2 matches 7 bases. V was pared by 0 bases and J by 6 bases, with 4 bases of the junction left unmatched. The length of the CDR3 is 15 residues. CDR1 and CDR2 (germline): MGHRA, YSYEKL. CDR3 bases: TGCGCCAGCAGCCAAGATCCGGGAGGATCCGGGGAGCTGTTTTTT. It specifies CASSQDPGGSGELFF.

This clone showed up just a few times. The chain recombines TRBV18 with TRBJ1-3; tentatively, D is TRBD1 (5 bases). This CDR3 has 14 amino acids. Trimming removed 3 bases at V and 2 bases at J, with 8 bases between. The germline gives CDR1 KGHSH, CDR2 LQKENI. As DNA, the CDR3 is TGTGCCAGCTCACCGGCACAGGCTGGAAACACCATATATTTT. Amino acid sequence: CASSPAQAGNTIYF.

The chain has TRBV9 and TRBJ2-1, with TRBD2 identical over 11 bases. Per the germline V gene, CDR1 is SGDLS and CDR2 is YYNGEE. The ends lost 4 bases at V and 6 bases at J; junction bases unmatched: 6. CDR3 length equals 15 residues. DNA for the CDR3: TGTGCCAGCAGCCCTAGCGGGGGGACCTTCAATGAGCAGTTCTTC. It codes for CASSPSGGTFNEQFF.